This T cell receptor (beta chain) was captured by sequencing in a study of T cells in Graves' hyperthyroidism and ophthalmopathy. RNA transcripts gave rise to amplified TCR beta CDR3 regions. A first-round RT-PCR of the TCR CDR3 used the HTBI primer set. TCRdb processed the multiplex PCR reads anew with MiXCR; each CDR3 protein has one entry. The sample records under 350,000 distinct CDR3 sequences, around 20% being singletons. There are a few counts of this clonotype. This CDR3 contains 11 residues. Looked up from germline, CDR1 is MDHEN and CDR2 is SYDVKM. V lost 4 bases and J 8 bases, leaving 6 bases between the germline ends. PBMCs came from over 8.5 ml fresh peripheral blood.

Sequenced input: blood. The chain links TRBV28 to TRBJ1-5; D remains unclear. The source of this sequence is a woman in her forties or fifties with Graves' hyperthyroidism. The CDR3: CASSYREPQHF. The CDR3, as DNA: TGTGCCAGCAGTTACCGGGAGCCCCAGCATTTT.